These 6 T cell receptor beta chains were all obtained from the same sample, sequenced in a study of shared clonotypes between healthy human individuals. The repertoire was sequenced with immunoSEQ multiplex PCR; TCRdb's copy has only in-frame clones and lacks some. The data hold about 2.4 million clones, with approximately 92% observed a single time. The sample consisted of naive CD4+ T cells sorted from blood. Subset specified: CD45RA+ positively selected. The receptors derive from a man aged 18 to 35 in good health.

V gene TRBV5-4 combines with J gene TRBJ2-5; D might be TRBD2 (6 bases). Per the germline V gene, CDR1 is SGHNT and CDR2 is YYREEE (reference sequence). Trimming stripped 6 bases from V and 4 bases from J, with 13 bases between. The CDR3 length is 13 residues. The CDR3, as DNA: TGTGCCAGCACCTCAACGGGGGTAGAGACCCAGTACTTC. Translated, it gives CASTSTGVETQYF.

The J gene is TRBJ1-5, the V gene TRBV2; D unclear. Germline lookup yields CDR1 SNHLY and CDR2 FYNNEI. The CDR3 totals 15 residues. The V end lost 4 bases, the J end lost 2 bases, and 12 bases lay between the germline ends. CDR3 loop: CASSVSFGGNQPQHF. The CDR3 DNA reads as TGTGCCAGCAGTGTGTCTTTCGGTGGCAATCAGCCCCAGCATTTT.

The chain recombines TRBV5-4 with TRBJ2-4; D not resolved. Looked up from germline, CDR1 is SGHNT and CDR2 is YYREEE (reference sequence). Trimming shortened V by 2 bases and J by 4 bases, and 1 base separated the two germline ends. The CDR3 extends over 11 amino acids. The CDR3 DNA is TGTGCCAGCAGCTTTAAAAACATTCAGTACTTC. It codes for CASSFKNIQYF.

This clone showed up just a few times. J is TRBJ1-5 and V is TRBV7-9; weak D call: TRBD1 (6 bases). The CDR3 covers 17 residues. V was clipped by 0 bases and J by 5 bases, with 17 bases between them. The germline V gene has CDR1 SEHNR and CDR2 FQNEAQ (reference sequence). The CDR3 protein is CASSLAANREVHQPQHF. CDR3 DNA: TGTGCCAGCAGCTTAGCGGCGAACAGGGAGGTGCATCAGCCCCAGCATTTT.

This sequence joins TRBV6-6 and TRBJ2-3; 10 bases map to TRBD1. Trimming removed 6 bases from V and 5 bases from J; junction bases left unmatched: 11. The CDR3 is 16 amino acids. Looked up from germline, CDR1 is MNHNY and CDR2 is SVGAGI (reference sequence). CDR3 region: CASSDRQGALGDTQYF. CDR3 sequence (DNA): TGTGCCAGCAGCGACCGACAGGGGGCGCTGGGAGATACGCAGTATTTT.

The chain is built from TRBV7-9 and TRBJ1-2; TRBD1 matches at 9 bases. Germline V CDR1 and CDR2: SEHNR, FQNEAQ (reference sequence). This CDR3 contains 14 residues. The V segment lost 1 base and the J segment 6 bases; nucleotides outside the gene matches: 3. CDR3 sequence (DNA): TGTGCCAGCAGCTTAGACAGGGGGCACGATGGCTACACCTTC. This codes for CASSLDRGHDGYTF.